A single sample is the source of the 22 T cell receptor beta chains below, sequenced in a study of T cells after yellow fever vaccination. TCRdb re-called the 5' RACE reads through MiXCR, storing one row per CDR3 protein. Of hundreds of thousands of distinct CDR3 sequences listed, approximately 10% are singletons. The specimen comprised PBMCs, sampled on the day of the first yellow fever vaccination. These receptors were obtained from a young man who received the YFV17D yellow fever vaccine.

V usage is TRBV9 and J usage is TRBJ1-1; D possibly corresponds to TRBD1 (5 bases). Trimming left V 0 bases short and J 5 bases short, with 14 bases between. The CDR3 sequence is 15 residues long. Germline V gives CDR1 SGDLS, CDR2 YYNGEE. The CDR3 here is CASSVGGSLGTEAFF. CDR3 bases: TGTGCCAGCAGCGTAGGGGGGTCGCTAGGGACTGAAGCTTTCTTT.

The rearrangement uses TRBV7-9 and TRBJ1-5; D gene unclear. Trimming removed 3 bases from V and 2 bases from J, with 2 bases in between. The CDR3 is 12 amino acids. Germline V lookup: CDR1 SEHNR, CDR2 FQNEAQ (reference sequence). The CDR3 protein is CASSFGNQPQHF. Written as DNA, the CDR3 is TGTGCCAGCAGCTTCGGCAATCAGCCCCAGCATTTT.

This clonotype was observed many times. Its ends do not fully match the called genes, so a read error is possible. The DNA of the CDR3 is TGTGCCAGCAGCTTTGGAGGGGGCACAGATACGCAGTATTTT. It codes for CASSFGGGTDTQYF. This chain uses TRBV5-1 with TRBJ2-3; D may be TRBD2 (6 bases). This CDR3 has 14 residues. Germline CDR1 reads SGHRS; CDR2 reads YFSETQ.

The rearrangement uses TRBV14 and TRBJ2-3; perhaps TRBD1 as D (6 bases). The CDR3 runs to 18 residues. With 4 bases removed from V and 0 bases from J, the gap between germline ends came to 20 bases. Germline V lookup: CDR1 SGHDN, CDR2 FVKESK. The CDR3 reads CASSPQGFPLSSTDTQYF. The CDR3 DNA follows: TGTGCCAGCAGCCCACAGGGCTTCCCACTCTCTAGCACAGATACGCAGTATTTT.

A few counts support this clonotype. The CDR3 sequence: CASSFSWGTINYGYTF. CDR3 coding DNA: TGTGCCAGCAGCTTTAGTTGGGGGACGATTAACTATGGCTACACCTTC. This chain links TRBV5-6 with TRBJ1-2; TRBD1 might be the D (5 bases). The V end lost 2 bases, the J end lost 1 base, and 15 bases lay between the germline ends. The CDR3 contains 16 residues. Germline CDR1 is SGHDT and CDR2 is YYEEEE.

V and J are TRBV5-1 and TRBJ1-1; a possible D gene is TRBD1 (6 bases). The ends were cut back, 1 base at V and 1 base at J, with 14 bases in the middle. The CDR3 covers 16 residues. Germline V gene lookup returns CDR1 SGHRS and CDR2 YFSETQ. CDR3 bases: TGCGCCAGCAGCTTGACTGCGGGGGCAGGGAACACTGAAGCTTTCTTT. It codes for CASSLTAGAGNTEAFF.

In this sample, this clonotype turned up a few times. This chain joins TRBV19 and TRBJ1-1, with a tentative D call TRBD1 (5 bases). Germline V CDR1 and CDR2: LNHDA, SQIVND (reference sequence). This CDR3 is built from 17 residues. Trimming took 6 bases from V and 3 from J, leaving 23 bases between them. The CDR3 protein is CASRGLRAGRGDTEAFF. In DNA, the CDR3 is TGTGCCAGTAGAGGCCTACGAGCAGGCCGGGGGGACACTGAAGCTTTCTTT. Based on the CDR3 plus reference TRBV19 and TRBJ1-1, the full variable domain is DGGITQSPKYLFRKEGQNVTLSCEQNLNHDAMYWYRQDPGQGLRLIYYSQIVNDFQKGDIAEGYSVSREKKESFPLTVTSAQKNPTAFYLCASRGLRAGRGDTEAFFGQGTRLTVV.

This sequence joins TRBV15 and TRBJ2-7; D remains ambiguous. The V end lost 0 bases, the J end lost 3 bases, and 6 bases lay between the germline ends. CDR3 length: 13 residues. Germline V gene sequence: CDR1 LNHNV, CDR2 YYDKDF (reference sequence). CDR3 residues: CATSRDILYEQYV. CDR3 sequence (DNA): TGTGCCACCAGCAGAGACATACTCTACGAGCAGTACGTC.

CDR3 sequence reads: CASSLEPGNSYNSPLHF. The CDR3 DNA reads as TGCGCCAGCAGCTTGGAACCCGGGAACAGCTATAATTCACCCCTCCACTTT. The gene calls are TRBV5-1 and TRBJ1-6; no clear D gene. Looked up from germline, CDR1 is SGHRS and CDR2 is YFSETQ. Deletions cut 0 bases from V and 3 bases from J, with 13 bases between. This CDR3 is 17 amino acids long. Looking up the rest from reference TRBV5-1 and TRBJ1-6 gives the full variable domain: KAGVTQTPRYLIKTRGQQVTLSCSPISGHRSVSWYQQTPGQGLQFLFEYFSETQRNKGNFPGRFSGRQFSNSRSEMNVSTLELGDSALYLCASSLEPGNSYNSPLHFGNGTRLTVT.

The chain is built from TRBV15 and TRBJ1-3, with D uncertain. Germline CDR1 and CDR2: LNHNV and YYDKDF (reference sequence). The CDR3 totals 16 residues. Trimming stripped 0 bases from V and 8 bases from J, with 17 bases between. DNA for the CDR3: TGTGCCACCAGCAGAGAAGGCGGTTGGAGTGGGGACACCATATATTTT. Its protein product is CATSREGGWSGDTIYF.

The chain couples TRBV30 to TRBJ2-7, with a weak D call TRBD2 (6 bases). The CDR3 is 17 amino acids. V lost 0 bases and J lost 4, with 22 bases in between. Germline V gene lookup returns CDR1 GTSNPN and CDR2 SVGIG (reference sequence). The CDR3 loop is CAWSVTPQAGGRYEQYF. CDR3 DNA: TGTGCCTGGAGTGTAACACCCCAGGCTGGAGGGCGATACGAGCAGTACTTC.

The CDR3 spells CSARENPTDTQYF. The CDR3 DNA is TGCAGTGCTAGAGAGAACCCCACAGATACGCAGTATTTT. The chain combines TRBV20-1 with TRBJ2-3; D not resolved. V lost 0 bases and J 2 bases, leaving 6 bases between the germline ends. Germline loops: CDR1 DFQATT, CDR2 SNEGSKA (reference sequence). This CDR3 is 13 amino acids long.

The J gene is TRBJ2-3, the V gene TRBV20-1; no reliable D call. CDR3 size: 14 residues. Germline lookup yields CDR1 DFQATT and CDR2 SNEGSKA (reference sequence). The V end was cut by 5 bases, the J end by 5 bases, with 17 bases between. The CDR3: CSARLDLLEDTQYF. The DNA for the CDR3 is TGCAGTGCTCGACTCGACCTCCTGGAAGATACGCAGTATTTT.

This clonotype was observed a few times. J is TRBJ2-3 and V is TRBV24-1, with TRBD2 identical over 10 bases. CDR1 is KGHDR and CDR2 is SFDVKD in the germline V gene. This CDR3 has 15 residues. With 1 base clipped from V and 5 bases from J, the junction kept 2 bases outside the gene matches. The CDR3 spells CATSDFPSGGDTQYF. The DNA for the CDR3 is TGTGCCACCAGTGATTTTCCTAGCGGGGGAGATACGCAGTATTTT.

The rearrangement uses TRBV29-1 and TRBJ1-1; weak D call: TRBD1 (5 bases). The CDR3 has 13 residues. Between the trimmed V and J ends, which lost 3 bases and 9 bases, there was a span of 17 bases. Germline V gene lookup returns CDR1 SQVTM and CDR2 ANQGSEA. CDR3 in DNA: TGCAGCGTTGAGCTCAGGACAACACTGAAAGCTTTCTTT. Encoded protein: CSVELRTTLKAFF.

Concerning this clonotype itself: Since a much larger clone is just one base distant, this may be a read error. The chain couples TRBV6-5 to TRBJ1-6; 8 bases map to TRBD1. Germline V CDR1 and CDR2: MNHEY, SVGAGI. This CDR3 has 16 residues. The CDR3 bases are TGTGACAGCAGTTACACCGGACAGGGCGATGGTTCACCCCTCCACTTT. It specifies CDSSYTGQGDGSPLHF.

The V and J genes are TRBV5-1 and TRBJ1-1; tentatively, D is TRBD1 (6 bases). The CDR3 extends over 13 amino acids. Germline values: CDR1 SGHRS, CDR2 YFSETQ. V was cut by 6 bases and J by 7 bases, with 16 bases left in between. This CDR3 reads CASTPDSANEAFF. Here the CDR3 DNA reads TGCGCCAGCACCCCGGACAGTGCCAATGAAGCTTTCTTT. The complete variable domain, with remaining parts taken from reference TRBV5-1 and TRBJ1-1, reads KAGVTQTPRYLIKTRGQQVTLSCSPISGHRSVSWYQQTPGQGLQFLFEYFSETQRNKGNFPGRFSGRQFSNSRSEMNVSTLELGDSALYLCASTPDSANEAFFGQGTRLTVV.

J is TRBJ2-7 and V is TRBV11-2, with TRBD1 as a possible D gene (6 bases). V was shortened by 1 base and J by 3 bases, with 10 bases between the two germline ends. CDR3 length: 14 amino acids. Germline V gives CDR1 SGHAT, CDR2 FQNNGV. CDR3: CASSLGDMFYEQYF. The DNA for the CDR3 is TGTGCCAGCAGCTTAGGGGACATGTTCTACGAGCAGTACTTC.

The chain recombines TRBV29-1 with TRBJ2-1; 7 bases fit TRBD1. This CDR3 has 13 amino acids. The germline V gene has CDR1 SQVTM and CDR2 ANQGSEA. V dropped 8 bases and J dropped 2; count of bases not matched to a gene: 6. CDR3 DNA: TGCAGCTATGACAGGGACACCTACAATGAGCAGTTCTTC. Residues: CSYDRDTYNEQFF.

The chain uses TRBV20-1 and TRBJ2-3; 8 bases agree with TRBD1. Germline V lookup: CDR1 DFQATT, CDR2 SNEGSKA (reference sequence). The CDR3 is 14 residues long. Trimming removed 8 bases from V and 4 bases from J; junction bases left unmatched: 11. The CDR3 coding sequence is TGCAGTTGTAGACAGGGGCGGGGCGCAGATACGCAGTATTTT. Translation gives CSCRQGRGADTQYF.

The CDR3, as DNA: TGTGCCAGCAGCTTGGGGGCAGGGGACTACGAGCAGTACGTC. This gives the protein CASSLGAGDYEQYV. V and J are TRBV5-6 and TRBJ2-7; maybe TRBD1 (6 bases). The CDR3 loop spans 14 amino acids. Trimming left V 0 bases short and J 3 bases short, with 10 bases between. In germline, CDR1 is SGHDT, CDR2 YYEEEE.

The chain combines TRBV5-1 with TRBJ2-5, with D uncertain. V gave up 6 bases and J gave up 4 bases, with 16 bases separating them. CDR3 size: 14 residues. Germline V lookup: CDR1 SGHRS, CDR2 YFSETQ. CDR3 bases: TGCGCCAGCACTTGGCCGGGTTTAGCAGAGACCCAGTACTTC. It yields the protein CASTWPGLAETQYF.